This T cell receptor beta chain appears in the sequencing data of a study of shared clonotypes between healthy human individuals. CDR1 and CDR2 from the germline V gene are SGHTA and FQGNSA. V lost 2 bases and J 2 bases, leaving 12 bases between the germline ends. This CDR3 comprises 16 residues. The sample holds a few counts of this clone. Measured with immunoSEQ multiplex PCR; TCRdb has only the in-frame clones, and not every one. Of 400,000 to 500,000 clones in the sample, about three quarters were seen once. The specimen was PBMCs. The clonotype originates from a woman aged 40 to 50 in good health. Some clones in this sample may be carry-over from other donors' samples. The V gene is TRBV7-2, the J gene TRBJ1-4; no clear D. The CDR3 DNA sequence: TGTGCCAGCAGCTTAAAGTTTGGAGATACTAATGAAAAACTGTTTTTT. This translates into CASSLKFGDTNEKLFF.